The 23 T cell receptor beta chains below were found in one sample sequenced in a study of cytomegalovirus exposure and HLA in healthy donors. Researchers ran the PCR with 60 Vbeta and 13 Jbeta primers. The data were produced by immunoSEQ multiplex PCR, yet TCRdb's version contains in-frame clones alone and is incomplete. The sample lists 95,000 to 150,000 clones, approximately 80% occurring once. Sequencing was performed on PBMCs. Receptors were obtained from a man aged 25 to 45 in good health and CMV-seropositive.

The genes are TRBV5-1 and TRBJ1-2, with 8 nucleotides matching TRBD1. This CDR3 has 14 residues. Unmatched junction bases numbered 5, after V lost 4 bases and J lost 3 bases. Germline-derived CDR1 and CDR2 are SGHRS and YFSETQ. The CDR3 nucleotides read TGCGCCAGCAGCACGGACAGGGTCGACTATGGCTACACCTTC. This codes for CASSTDRVDYGYTF.

This clone was seen more than once but under ten times. Other DNA sequences in the sample encode the same CDR3. V is TRBV19 and J is TRBJ2-1; D gene unclear. V was clipped by 3 bases and J by 0 bases, with 6 bases between them. Looked up from germline, CDR1 is LNHDA and CDR2 is SQIVND (reference sequence). The CDR3 extends over 14 amino acids. In nucleotides, the CDR3 is TGTGCCAGTAGTATCGGTAGCTCCTACAATGAGCAGTTCTTC. This translates into CASSIGSSYNEQFF.

This clone has more than one count but fewer than ten. For the CDR3, the DNA is TGTGCCAGCAGCCCGAGAAATCGGGTCGTTAGCAACTATGGCTACACCTTC. Its translation is CASSPRNRVVSNYGYTF. V and J are TRBV4-2 and TRBJ1-2; D is undetermined. The CDR3 contains 17 residues. Germline CDR1 and CDR2: LGHNA and YNFKEQ. The V and J ends lost 4 bases and 2 bases respectively, with 20 bases between them.

The table lists this clone with a count of one. This chain links TRBV4-1 with TRBJ1-1; 7 nucleotides match TRBD1. Trimming removed 0 bases from V and 4 bases from J; junction bases left unmatched: 5. The CDR3 covers 15 residues. Germline CDR1 and CDR2: MGHRA and YSYEKL. The CDR3 here is CASSQEKQGSTEAFF. The CDR3, as DNA: TGCGCCAGCAGCCAAGAAAAACAGGGGAGCACTGAAGCTTTCTTT.

The chain carries TRBV7-8 and TRBJ2-3; TRBD2 aligns across 7 bases. This CDR3 contains 14 residues. V gave up 5 bases and J gave up 5 bases; unmatched junction bases: 7. Germline-derived CDR1 and CDR2 are SGHVS and FQNEAQ. The CDR3 region has the DNA TGTGCCAGCAGCGGACCTAGCGGTTTAGATACGCAGTATTTT. Its translation: CASSGPSGLDTQYF. The entire variable domain, with the rest obtained from reference TRBV7-8 and TRBJ2-3, is as follows: GAGVSQSPRYKVAKRGQDVALRCDPISGHVSLFWYQQALGQGPEFLTYFQNEAQLDKSGLPSDRFFAERPEGSVSTLKIQRTQQEDSAVYLCASSGPSGLDTQYFGPGTRLTVL.

This clone was found once. CDR3 sequence (DNA): TGCAGCGTTGAAGGCAGGGATGCAGATACGCAGTATTTT. As protein: CSVEGRDADTQYF. V usage is TRBV29-1 and J usage is TRBJ2-3; tentatively, D is TRBD1 (5 bases). There are 13 residues in the CDR3. CDR1 SQVTM and CDR2 ANQGSEA come from the germline V gene. Trimming shortened V by 1 base and J by 4 bases, and 9 bases separated the two germline ends.

This sequence joins TRBV27 and TRBJ1-1; 7 nucleotides agree with TRBD1. V was clipped by 3 bases and J by 6 bases; unmatched bases: 4. Germline V gene data show CDR1 as MNHEY and CDR2 as SMNVEV (reference sequence). The CDR3 sequence is 13 residues long. The CDR3 DNA reads TGTGCCAGCAGTTTCCTCCAGGGGGCTGAAGCTTTCTTT. Amino acids: CASSFLQGAEAFF.

This rearrangement joins TRBV2 to TRBJ1-4; 10 nucleotides agree with TRBD1. J lost 13 bases, V lost 5 bases, and 16 bases had no gene match. The germline gives CDR1 SNHLY, CDR2 FYNNEI. The CDR3 has 16 amino acids. The CDR3 is CASSQSDRGRPLGLFF. In DNA, the CDR3 is TGTGCCAGCAGTCAGAGCGACAGGGGGCGACCTTTAGGACTGTTTTTT.

This clone appeared a few times. The rearrangement links TRBV5-1 to TRBJ2-7; 10 bases align to TRBD1. With V trimmed by 0 bases and J by 3 bases, 3 bases remained unmatched. This CDR3 has 15 amino acids. Germline CDR1 SGHRS, CDR2 YFSETQ. The CDR3, as DNA: TGCGCCAGCAGCTTGGGGGGACAGGGGTTCTACGAGCAGTACTTC. Translating it yields CASSLGGQGFYEQYF. Complete variable domain (other parts from reference TRBV5-1 and TRBJ2-7): KAGVTQTPRYLIKTRGQQVTLSCSPISGHRSVSWYQQTPGQGLQFLFEYFSETQRNKGNFPGRFSGRQFSNSRSEMNVSTLELGDSALYLCASSLGGQGFYEQYFGPGTRLTVT.

V usage is TRBV7-2 and J usage is TRBJ2-3, with 11 bases aligning to TRBD2. Losses at the gene ends were 6 bases for V and 3 bases for J; bases not matched to a gene: 5. Germline loops: CDR1 SGHTA, CDR2 FQGNSA. The CDR3 is made up of 15 amino acids. CDR3 DNA sequence: TGTGCCAGCAGTAGACTAGCGGGGCGGACAGATACGCAGTATTTT. Translated, it gives CASSRLAGRTDTQYF. Together with reference TRBV7-2 and TRBJ2-3, the CDR3 gives the full variable domain: GAGVSQSPSNKVTEKGKDVELRCDPISGHTALYWYRQSLGQGLEFLIYFQGNSAPDKSGLPSDRFSAERTGGSVSTLTIQRTQQEDSAVYLCASSRLAGRTDTQYFGPGTRLTVL.

The chain uses TRBV6-1 and TRBJ1-2; 8 positions agree with TRBD1. Germline V CDR1 and CDR2: MNHNS, SASEGT. This CDR3 has 15 residues. V lost 6 bases, J lost 13 bases, and 19 bases stayed unmatched. CDR3 nucleotide sequence: TGTGCCAGCAGCCCGCGACCCCTAGGGACAGGCGCCAGCACCTTC. Its protein is CASSPRPLGTGASTF.

The table lists this clone with a few counts. The rearrangement joins TRBV7-2 to TRBJ1-4; D is uncertain. CDR1 is SGHTA and CDR2 is FQGNSA in the germline V gene. There are 13 residues in the CDR3. With 5 bases removed from V and 5 bases from J, the gap between germline ends came to 9 bases. CDR3 nucleotide sequence: TGTGCCAGCAGCCTAGTCCAGAATGAAAAACTGTTTTTT. Translated: CASSLVQNEKLFF. Drawing the rest from reference TRBV7-2 and TRBJ1-4, the complete variable domain is GAGVSQSPSNKVTEKGKDVELRCDPISGHTALYWYRQSLGQGLEFLIYFQGNSAPDKSGLPSDRFSAERTGGSVSTLTIQRTQQEDSAVYLCASSLVQNEKLFFGSGTQLSVL.

J is TRBJ1-1 and V is TRBV6-5; D perhaps matches TRBD1 (5 bases). The CDR3 totals 13 residues. Looked up from germline, CDR1 is MNHEY and CDR2 is SVGAGI. V lost 1 base, J lost 7 bases, and 10 bases lay in between. The CDR3 DNA follows: TGTGCCAGCAGTTACTACCGGGACTATGAAGCTTTCTTT. Amino acids: CASSYYRDYEAFF.

V usage is TRBV9 and J usage is TRBJ2-1; 9 nucleotides align to TRBD1. The V segment lost 1 base and the J segment 14 bases; nucleotides outside the gene matches: 7. There are 13 residues in the CDR3. The germline gives CDR1 SGDLS, CDR2 YYNGEE. CDR3 nucleotide sequence: TGTGCCAGCAGCGTACAGGGACAGGGCACGGAGTTCTTC. Translated, it gives CASSVQGQGTEFF. The complete variable domain, with remaining parts taken from reference TRBV9 and TRBJ2-1, reads DSGVTQTPKHLITATGQRVTLRCSPRSGDLSVYWYQQSLDQGLQFLIQYYNGEERAKGNILERFSAQQFPDLHSELNLSSLELGDSALYFCASSVQGQGTEFFGPGTRLTVL.

The count of this clone is one. The J gene is TRBJ2-3, the V gene TRBV13, with 10 bases matching TRBD2. Germline V gene sequence: CDR1 PRHDT, CDR2 FYEKMQ (reference sequence). Trimming removed 5 bases from V and 0 bases from J; junction bases left unmatched: 11. This CDR3 region has 18 residues. The CDR3 region is CASSHLLAGLSSTDTQYF. Here the CDR3 DNA reads TGTGCCAGCAGCCACCTACTAGCGGGGCTTTCTAGCACAGATACGCAGTATTTT.

The chain carries TRBV7-6 and TRBJ2-5, with D possibly being TRBD1 (7 bases). The V end lost 5 bases, the J end lost 6 bases, and 22 bases lay between the germline ends. The germline V gene has CDR1 SGHVS and CDR2 FNYEAQ. The length of the CDR3 is 16 residues. The CDR3 loop is CASSRLTGEAGKTQYF. The CDR3, as DNA: TGTGCCAGCAGCCGCCTAACAGGGGAGGCCGGAAAGACCCAGTACTTC.

This clone has only one observation. The J gene is TRBJ1-2, the V gene TRBV11-2; 7 nucleotides align to TRBD1. This CDR3 spans 15 amino acids. Trimming at V came to 4 bases and at J to 5 bases, leaving 10 bases not matched to a gene. Germline-derived CDR1 and CDR2 are SGHAT and FQNNGV. This CDR3 is CASSSGQSAFYGYTF. CDR3 DNA: TGTGCCAGCAGCTCGGGACAGTCGGCCTTTTATGGCTACACCTTC.

The chain has TRBV10-3 and TRBJ2-3, with 11 bases aligning to TRBD2. CDR1 and CDR2 (germline): ENHRY, SYGVKD. Trimming removed 5 bases from V and 6 bases from J; junction bases left unmatched: 10. CDR3 length: 16 amino acids. CDR3 nucleotide sequence: TGTGCCATCAGTCACACTAGCGGGGGTTCCTCGGATACGCAGTATTTT. This translates into CAISHTSGGSSDTQYF.

This sequence joins TRBV4-2 and TRBJ1-4; weak D call: TRBD1 (5 bases). This CDR3 contains 17 residues. V was pared by 4 bases and J by 0 bases, with 15 bases between. CDR1 is LGHNA, CDR2 YNFKEQ, per germline. CDR3: CASSPSDSLATNEKLFF. In DNA, the CDR3 is TGTGCCAGCAGCCCATCCGACAGCCTTGCAACTAATGAAAAACTGTTTTTT.

This sequence joins TRBV30 and TRBJ1-4, with D tentatively TRBD1 (6 bases). The germline V gene has CDR1 GTSNPN and CDR2 SVGIG (reference sequence). Trimming stripped 1 base from V and 4 bases from J, with 16 bases between. This CDR3 region has 16 residues. The CDR3 coding sequence is TGTGCCTGGAGTGCCCTCTCCGGACAGTTTAATGAAAAACTGTTTTTT. Translating it yields CAWSALSGQFNEKLFF.

This clone was seen a few times. The CDR3 protein is CASSPPGGLVEKLFF. The CDR3 DNA reads TGTGCCAGCTCACCACCGGGGGGTCTGGTTGAAAAACTGTTTTTT. The rearrangement joins TRBV18 to TRBJ1-4, with D possibly being TRBD1 (5 bases). In germline, CDR1 is KGHSH, CDR2 LQKENI. This CDR3 is 15 amino acids long. The V and J ends lost 0 bases and 7 bases respectively, with 12 bases between them. The variable domain in full, completed from reference TRBV18 and TRBJ1-4, reads NAGVMQNPRHLVRRRGQEARLRCSPMKGHSHVYWYRQLPEEGLKFMVYLQKENIIDESGMPKERFSAEFPKEGPSILRIQQVVRGDSAAYFCASSPPGGLVEKLFFGSGTQLSVL.

The rearrangement joins TRBV15 to TRBJ2-1, with TRBD1 matching over 7 bases. The trim removed 0 bases at V and 3 bases at J, leaving 5 bases unmatched. Looked up from germline, CDR1 is LNHNV and CDR2 is YYDKDF (reference sequence). This CDR3 contains 16 residues. The CDR3 region has the DNA TGTGCCACCAGCAGAGATAACAGGGGCCTCTACAATGAGCAGTTCTTC. Residues: CATSRDNRGLYNEQFF.

This clone was recorded only once. The J gene is TRBJ1-1, the V gene TRBV7-9; no firm D call. The CDR3 runs 14 residues. V was trimmed by 5 bases and J by 2 bases, leaving 12 bases between them. The germline gives CDR1 SEHNR, CDR2 FQNEAQ (reference sequence). CDR3 amino acids: CASSVPYVNTEAFF. The CDR3 DNA reads TGTGCCAGCAGCGTACCCTACGTTAACACTGAAGCTTTCTTT.